These 12 T cell receptor beta chains originate from one sample sequenced in a study of blood T cell repertoires in COVID-19. TCRdb keeps only in-frame clones here, not all; method: immunoSEQ multiplex PCR. This sample has about 190,000 clones, with over 75% found just once. Material: peripheral blood. The receptors here all came from a woman of 80 years or more with active or convalescent COVID-19.

This rearrangement joins TRBV10-3 to TRBJ1-3; D gene unclear. Trimming stripped 0 bases from V and 0 bases from J, with 21 bases between. The CDR3 sequence is 20 residues long. Germline V CDR1 and CDR2: ENHRY, SYGVKD. The CDR3 region is CAISESLIGIGTSSGNTIYF. Here the CDR3 DNA reads TGTGCCATCAGTGAGTCGTTAATTGGAATAGGCACTAGCTCTGGAAACACCATATATTTT.

The gene calls are TRBV24-1 and TRBJ2-1; tentatively, D is TRBD1 (5 bases). Germline values: CDR1 KGHDR, CDR2 SFDVKD. V lost 6 bases, J lost 8 bases, and 10 bases lay in between. CDR3 length: 12 residues. CDR3 sequence reads: CATSWQGYEQFF. The DNA for the CDR3 is TGTGCCACCAGTTGGCAGGGCTATGAGCAGTTCTTC.

In its sample, this clone was seen many times. J is TRBJ1-2 and V is TRBV9; 11 bases line up with TRBD1. CDR3 length: 16 amino acids. Germline V lookup: CDR1 SGDLS, CDR2 YYNGEE. J lost 4 bases, V lost 0 bases, and 5 bases had no gene match. The CDR3 loop is CASSVEDRGLAYGYTF. The CDR3 DNA reads TGTGCCAGCAGCGTAGAGGACAGGGGGCTGGCCTATGGCTACACCTTC.

The chain has TRBV28 and TRBJ1-4, with 7 bases that match TRBD1. Germline V gives CDR1 MDHEN, CDR2 SYDVKM. V shed 5 bases, J shed 3 bases, and the junction held 3 bases outside the gene matches. The CDR3 is made up of 14 amino acids. This CDR3 reads CASSEGAANEKLFF. CDR3 nucleotide sequence: TGTGCCAGCAGTGAGGGGGCGGCTAATGAAAAACTGTTTTTT.

The V call is TRBV18, the J call TRBJ2-2; D may be TRBD2 (6 bases). The CDR3 covers 15 residues. Germline loops: CDR1 KGHSH, CDR2 LQKENI. V was cut by 2 bases and J by 4 bases, with 11 bases left in between. CDR3 amino acids: CASSPVSGRTGELFF. Here the CDR3 DNA reads TGTGCCAGCTCACCAGTGAGCGGGCGCACCGGGGAGCTGTTTTTT.

The chain joins TRBV10-3 to TRBJ2-7; possible D gene TRBD1, 5 bases. CDR1 ENHRY and CDR2 SYGVKD come from the germline V gene. The CDR3 has 14 residues. V shed 0 bases and J shed 7 bases, with 13 bases lying between them. CDR3 region: CAISESQGKGEQYF. CDR3 DNA sequence: TGTGCCATCAGTGAGTCGCAGGGAAAGGGAGAGCAGTACTTC.

V gene TRBV6-5 combines with J gene TRBJ2-7, with D possibly being TRBD1 (5 bases). Germline assignment: CDR1 MNHEY and CDR2 SVGAGI. V shed 6 bases and J shed 2 bases, with 14 bases lying between them. The CDR3 has 14 amino acids. The CDR3 sequence: CASRRPRQPYEQYF. The CDR3 nucleotides are TGTGCCAGCAGACGGCCGAGACAGCCCTACGAGCAGTACTTC.

The rearrangement joins TRBV15 to TRBJ2-5; 8 bases align to TRBD1. Germline CDR1 and CDR2: LNHNV and YYDKDF (reference sequence). Trimming at V came to 7 bases and at J to 5 bases, leaving 6 bases not matched to a gene. CDR3 length: 13 amino acids. This CDR3 reads CATTQGALETQYF. The DNA for the CDR3 is TGTGCCACCACCCAGGGGGCGTTGGAGACCCAGTACTTC.

J is TRBJ2-5 and V is TRBV9, with D uncertain. V was pared by 0 bases and J by 1 base, with 10 bases between. From germline, CDR1 is SGDLS and CDR2 YYNGEE. The CDR3 consists of 15 residues. The CDR3 loop is CASSVGAAFQETQYF. For the CDR3, the DNA is TGTGCCAGCAGCGTAGGAGCCGCTTTCCAAGAGACCCAGTACTTC.

The rearrangement links TRBV5-4 to TRBJ1-3; D is ambiguous. There are 16 residues in the CDR3. Trimming cost V 4 bases and J 1 base, with 15 bases left between them. CDR1 and CDR2 from the germline V gene are SGHNT and YYREEE (reference sequence). This CDR3 is CASSPPGGPSGNTIYF. CDR3 nucleotide sequence: TGTGCCAGCAGCCCCCCAGGCGGGCCATCTGGAAACACCATATATTTT.

This clone showed up just once. V gene TRBV6-2 or TRBV6-3 combines with J gene TRBJ1-5, with 8 bases that match TRBD1. Germline V gene sequence: CDR1 MNHEY, CDR2 SVGEGT. The ends lost 2 bases at V and 3 bases at J; junction bases unmatched: 3. The CDR3 covers 15 residues. The CDR3 protein is CASSYGQGVNQPQHF. The CDR3 nucleotides read TGTGCCAGCAGTTACGGACAGGGCGTCAATCAGCCCCAGCATTTT.

The V gene is TRBV6-2 or TRBV6-3, the J gene TRBJ1-6, with TRBD1 identical over 8 bases. The trim removed 6 bases at V and 7 bases at J, leaving 2 bases unmatched. The CDR3 sequence is 13 residues long. Germline V lookup: CDR1 MNHEY, CDR2 SVGEGT. CDR3 nucleotide sequence: TGTGCCAGCAGCCGGGACAGGAATTCACCCCTCCACTTT. Translation: CASSRDRNSPLHF.